The clone carrying this T cell receptor (beta chain) was observed once. These data belong to a study of OX40 agonist ivuxolimab in advanced cancers. Method: immunoSEQ multiplex PCR; TCRdb's copy keeps in-frame clones and lacks some. This table has 40,000 to 45,000 clones, 80% to 95% appearing once. Looked up from germline, CDR1 is MRHNA and CDR2 is SNTAGT. The length of the CDR3 is 15 residues. Losses at the gene ends were 8 bases for V and 3 bases for J; bases not matched to a gene: 13. The material was CD4+ or CD8+ T cells sorted from blood, obtained in a trial of the OX40 agonist ivuxolimab. The chain has TRBV6-4 and TRBJ2-7; 7 bases are a match to TRBD2. The source of this sequence is an adult with an advanced solid tumor such as melanoma, head and neck, liver or kidney cancer. The CDR3 reads CASLVVGEGNYEQYF. For the CDR3, the DNA is TGTGCCAGCCTTGTTGTGGGGGAGGGAAACTACGAGCAGTACTTC.